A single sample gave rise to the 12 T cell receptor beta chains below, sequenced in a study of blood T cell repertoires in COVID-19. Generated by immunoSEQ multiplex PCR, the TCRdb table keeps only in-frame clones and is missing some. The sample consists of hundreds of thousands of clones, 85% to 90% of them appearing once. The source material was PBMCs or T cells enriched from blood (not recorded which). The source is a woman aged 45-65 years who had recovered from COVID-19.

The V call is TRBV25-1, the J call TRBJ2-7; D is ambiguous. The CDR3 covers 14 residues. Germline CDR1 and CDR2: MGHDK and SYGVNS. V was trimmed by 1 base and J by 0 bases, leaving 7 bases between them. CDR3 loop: CASSESPNSYEQYF. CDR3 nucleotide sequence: TGTGCCAGCAGTGAATCCCCCAACTCCTACGAGCAGTACTTC.

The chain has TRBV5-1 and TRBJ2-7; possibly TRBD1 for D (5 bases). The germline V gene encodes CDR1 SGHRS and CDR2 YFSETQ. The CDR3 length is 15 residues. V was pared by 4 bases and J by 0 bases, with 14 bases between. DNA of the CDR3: TGCGCCAGCAGCATGACAGCACCCAGCTCCTACGAGCAGTACTTC. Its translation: CASSMTAPSSYEQYF.

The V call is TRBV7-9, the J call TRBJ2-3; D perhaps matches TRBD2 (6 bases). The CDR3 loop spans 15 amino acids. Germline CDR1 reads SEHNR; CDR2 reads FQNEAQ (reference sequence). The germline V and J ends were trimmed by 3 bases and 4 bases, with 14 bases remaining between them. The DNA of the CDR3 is TGTGCCAGCAGCTTGGGGGGAGTTCACGCAGATACGCAGTATTTT. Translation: CASSLGGVHADTQYF. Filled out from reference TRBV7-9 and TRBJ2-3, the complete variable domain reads DTGVSQNPRHKITKRGQNVTFRCDPISEHNRLYWYRQTLGQGPEFLTYFQNEAQLEKSRLLSDRFSAERPKGSFSTLEIQRTEQGDSAMYLCASSLGGVHADTQYFGPGTRLTVL.

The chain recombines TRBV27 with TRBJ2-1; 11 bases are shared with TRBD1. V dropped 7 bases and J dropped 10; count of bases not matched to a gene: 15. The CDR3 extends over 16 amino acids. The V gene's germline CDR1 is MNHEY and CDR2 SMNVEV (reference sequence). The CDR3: CASTVTRTGGVWEQFF. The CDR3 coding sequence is TGTGCCAGCACCGTTACCCGGACAGGGGGCGTTTGGGAGCAGTTCTTC.

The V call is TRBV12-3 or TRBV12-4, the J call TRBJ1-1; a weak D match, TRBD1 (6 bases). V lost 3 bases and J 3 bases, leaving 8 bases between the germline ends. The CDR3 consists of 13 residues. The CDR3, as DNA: TGTGCCAGCAGTTTTAACAGGGACACTGAAGCTTTCTTT. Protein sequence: CASSFNRDTEAFF.

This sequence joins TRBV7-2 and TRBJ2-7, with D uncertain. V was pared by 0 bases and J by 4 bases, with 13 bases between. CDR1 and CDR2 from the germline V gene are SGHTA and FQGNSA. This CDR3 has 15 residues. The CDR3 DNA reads TGTGCCAGCAGCTTAGCCGGCGGCGAGAAGTACGAGCAGTACTTC. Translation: CASSLAGGEKYEQYF.

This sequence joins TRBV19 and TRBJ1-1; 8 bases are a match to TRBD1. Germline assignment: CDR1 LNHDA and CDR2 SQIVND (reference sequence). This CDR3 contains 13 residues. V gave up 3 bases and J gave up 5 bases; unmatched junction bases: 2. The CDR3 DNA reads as TGTGCCAGTAGTATCGGGACAGGAACTGAAGCTTTCTTT. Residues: CASSIGTGTEAFF. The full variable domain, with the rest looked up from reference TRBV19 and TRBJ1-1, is DGGITQSPKYLFRKEGQNVTLSCEQNLNHDAMYWYRQDPGQGLRLIYYSQIVNDFQKGDIAEGYSVSREKKESFPLTVTSAQKNPTAFYLCASSIGTGTEAFFGQGTRLTVV.

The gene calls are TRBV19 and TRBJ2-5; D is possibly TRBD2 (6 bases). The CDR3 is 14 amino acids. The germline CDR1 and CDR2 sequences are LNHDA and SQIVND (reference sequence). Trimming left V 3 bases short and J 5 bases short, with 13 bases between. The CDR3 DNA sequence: TGTGCCAGTAGTATTTCGACTAGTTTCGAGACCCAGTACTTC. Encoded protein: CASSISTSFETQYF.

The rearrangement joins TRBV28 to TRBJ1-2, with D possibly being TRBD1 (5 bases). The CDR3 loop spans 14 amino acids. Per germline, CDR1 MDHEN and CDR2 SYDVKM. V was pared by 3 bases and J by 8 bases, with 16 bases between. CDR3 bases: TGTGCCAGCAGTTTGGCAGGGAATGTGGGAGGCTACACCTTC. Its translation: CASSLAGNVGGYTF.

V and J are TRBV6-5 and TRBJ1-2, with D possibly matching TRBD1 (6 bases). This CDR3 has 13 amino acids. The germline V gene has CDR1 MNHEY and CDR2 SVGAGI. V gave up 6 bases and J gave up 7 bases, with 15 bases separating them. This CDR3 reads CASSRTGSGGYTF. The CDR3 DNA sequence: TGTGCCAGCAGCCGAACAGGGAGCGGTGGCTACACCTTC.

This CDR3 is CAWSVSGRAGNTIYF. The DNA of the CDR3 is TGTGCCTGGAGTGTATCGGGCAGGGCTGGAAACACCATATATTTT. This chain connects TRBV30 to TRBJ1-3; the D gene is possibly TRBD1 (5 bases). The CDR3 consists of 15 residues. Per the germline V gene, CDR1 is GTSNPN and CDR2 is SVGIG (reference sequence). The ends were cut back, 0 bases at V and 2 bases at J, with 11 bases in the middle.

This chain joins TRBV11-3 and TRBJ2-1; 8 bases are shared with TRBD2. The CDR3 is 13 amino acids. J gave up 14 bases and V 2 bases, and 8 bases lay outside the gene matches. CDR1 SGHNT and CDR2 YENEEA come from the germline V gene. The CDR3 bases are TGTGCCAGCAGCTTATCGTCGGGAGGGCTGAAGTTCTTC. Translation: CASSLSSGGLKFF.